Listed here is a single T cell receptor beta chain. V shed 1 base, J shed 5 bases, and the junction held 6 bases outside the gene matches. Per germline, CDR1 SGHDT and CDR2 YYEEEE. The CDR3 length is 18 residues. Terminally differentiated effector memory CD45RA+ cells were excluded from the naive CD8 cells, which were CD45RO-negative and positively selected for CCR7. The record originates from a study of shared clonotypes between healthy human individuals. About the research overall: CD4 naive and memory got three plates each, CD8 naive two, CD8 memory one.

The assay was immunoSEQ multiplex PCR, and TCRdb's table has in-frame clones only and misses some. The data show around 1.9 million clones, with 90% to 95% seen just once and over 1.5% held by the top ten. The sequence was obtained from a man younger than 35 in good health. Some clones in this sample may be carry-over from other donors' samples. The chain employs TRBV5-6 and TRBJ2-1; 16 nucleotides match TRBD2. Sequencing was carried out using naive CD8+ T cells from PBMCs. CDR3 loop: CASSLWGLAGGRNNEQFF. The DNA for the CDR3 is TGTGCCAGCAGCTTGTGGGGACTAGCGGGAGGGCGGAACAATGAGCAGTTCTTC.